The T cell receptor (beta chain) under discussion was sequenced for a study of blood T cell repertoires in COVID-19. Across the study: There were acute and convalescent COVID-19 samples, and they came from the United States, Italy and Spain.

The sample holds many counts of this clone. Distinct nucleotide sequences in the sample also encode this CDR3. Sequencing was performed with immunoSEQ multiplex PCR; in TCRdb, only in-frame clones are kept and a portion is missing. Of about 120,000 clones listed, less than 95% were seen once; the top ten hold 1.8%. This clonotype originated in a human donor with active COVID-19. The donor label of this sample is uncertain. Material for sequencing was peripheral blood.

The CDR3: CASSVAGRDYEQYF. CDR3 DNA: TGTGCCAGCAGCGTAGCCGGGAGGGACTACGAGCAGTACTTC. The chain carries TRBV9 and TRBJ2-7; 8 bases agree with TRBD2. With V trimmed by 0 bases and J by 3 bases, 2 bases remained unmatched. The germline V gene has CDR1 SGDLS and CDR2 YYNGEE. The length of the CDR3 is 14 residues.